This T cell receptor (beta chain) was identified during a study of cytomegalovirus exposure and HLA in healthy donors. Points from the study as a whole: A previous analysis found most TCR beta V segments productive roughly 87% or roughly 30% of the time. Reportedly, diagnosis of cytomegalovirus status by the classifier showed high specificity and sensitivity. Some V segments, TRBV6-2 and TRBV6-3 among them, were indistinguishable and were therefore excluded. The Asian-associated ancestry cluster reportedly had fewer N-insertions than the approximately 690-donor mean in a later analysis.

With 60 Vbeta and 13 Jbeta primers, the PCR was carried out. Produced via immunoSEQ multiplex PCR; TCRdb's table is partial and in-frame only. The data show tens of thousands of clones, 71% seen once. V dropped 5 bases and J dropped 5 bases, with 18 bases sitting between them. The CDR3 sequence is 16 residues long. The V gene's germline CDR1 is SGHTA and CDR2 FQGTGA. As concerns this clone: Antigen unknown.

This chain links TRBV7-3 with TRBJ2-2, with a weak D call TRBD2 (5 bases). This TCR was sampled from a man over 45 in good health and CMV-seropositive. Sequencing was performed on PBMCs. Here the CDR3 reads CASSPTAEMGTGELFF. As DNA, the CDR3 is TGTGCCAGCAGCCCAACAGCGGAGATGGGGACCGGGGAGCTGTTTTTT.